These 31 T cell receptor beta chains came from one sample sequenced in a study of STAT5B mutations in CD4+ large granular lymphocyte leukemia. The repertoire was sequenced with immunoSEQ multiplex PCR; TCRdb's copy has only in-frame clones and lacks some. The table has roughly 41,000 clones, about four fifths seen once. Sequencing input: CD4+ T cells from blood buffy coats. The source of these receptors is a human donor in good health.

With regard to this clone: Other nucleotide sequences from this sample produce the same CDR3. The CDR3 DNA is TGTGCCAGCAGTTACGTCCGGACAGGGGGGGGCTATGGCTACACCTTC. Its protein product is CASSYVRTGGGYGYTF. The rearrangement joins TRBV6-5 to TRBJ1-2, with 10 bases lining up with TRBD1. The CDR3 spans 16 residues. Trimming removed 2 bases from V and 4 bases from J; junction bases left unmatched: 7. Germline V CDR1 and CDR2: MNHEY, SVGAGI.

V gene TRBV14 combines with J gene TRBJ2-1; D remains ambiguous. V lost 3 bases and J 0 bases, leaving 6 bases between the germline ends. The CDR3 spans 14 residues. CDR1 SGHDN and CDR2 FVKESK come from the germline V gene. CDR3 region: CASSHISSYNEQFF. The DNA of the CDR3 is TGTGCCAGCAGCCACATTAGCTCCTACAATGAGCAGTTCTTC. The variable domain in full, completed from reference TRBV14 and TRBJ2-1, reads EAGVTQFPSHSVIEKGQTVTLRCDPISGHDNLYWYRRVMGKEIKFLLHFVKESKQDESGMPNNRFLAERTGGTYSTLKVQPAELEDSGVYFCASSHISSYNEQFFGPGTRLTVL.

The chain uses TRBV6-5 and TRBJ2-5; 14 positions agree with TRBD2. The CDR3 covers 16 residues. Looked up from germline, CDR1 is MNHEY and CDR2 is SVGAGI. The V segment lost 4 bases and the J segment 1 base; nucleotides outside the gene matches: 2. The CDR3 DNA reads TGTGCCAGCAGTTGGACTAGCGGGAGGACCCAAGAGACCCAGTACTTC. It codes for CASSWTSGRTQETQYF.

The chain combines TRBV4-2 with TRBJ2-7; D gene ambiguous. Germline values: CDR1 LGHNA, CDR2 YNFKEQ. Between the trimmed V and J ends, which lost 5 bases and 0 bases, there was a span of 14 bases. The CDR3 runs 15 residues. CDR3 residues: CASSSDASSSYEQYF. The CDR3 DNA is TGTGCCAGCAGCTCGGACGCAAGTAGCTCCTACGAGCAGTACTTC.

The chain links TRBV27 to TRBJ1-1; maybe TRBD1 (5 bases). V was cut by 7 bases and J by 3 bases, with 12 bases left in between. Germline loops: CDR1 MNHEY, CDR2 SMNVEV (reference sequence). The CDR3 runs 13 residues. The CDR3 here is CASTGHRDTEAFF. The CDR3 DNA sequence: TGTGCCAGCACTGGACACCGGGACACTGAAGCTTTCTTT.

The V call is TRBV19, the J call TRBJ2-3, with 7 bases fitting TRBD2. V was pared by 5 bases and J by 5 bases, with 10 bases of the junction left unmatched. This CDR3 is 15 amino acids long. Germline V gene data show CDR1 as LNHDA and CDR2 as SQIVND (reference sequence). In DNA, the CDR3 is TGTGCCAGTAGTCCCCGGGGTTCGGGGGGAGATACGCAGTATTTT. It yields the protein CASSPRGSGGDTQYF. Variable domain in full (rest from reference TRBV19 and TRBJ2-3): DGGITQSPKYLFRKEGQNVTLSCEQNLNHDAMYWYRQDPGQGLRLIYYSQIVNDFQKGDIAEGYSVSREKKESFPLTVTSAQKNPTAFYLCASSPRGSGGDTQYFGPGTRLTVL.

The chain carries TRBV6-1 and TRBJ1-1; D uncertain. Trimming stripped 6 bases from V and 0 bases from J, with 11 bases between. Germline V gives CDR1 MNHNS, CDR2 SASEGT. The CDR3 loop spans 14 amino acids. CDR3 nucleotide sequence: TGTGCCAGCAGAAAACAAGAGCTGAACACTGAAGCTTTCTTT. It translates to CASRKQELNTEAFF.

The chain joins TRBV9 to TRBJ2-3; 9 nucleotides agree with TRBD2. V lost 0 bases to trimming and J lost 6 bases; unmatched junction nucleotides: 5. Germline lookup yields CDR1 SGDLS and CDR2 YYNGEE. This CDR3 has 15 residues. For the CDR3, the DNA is TGTGCCAGCAGCGTAGGGAGCGGGGGGCGGGATACGCAGTATTTT. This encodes CASSVGSGGRDTQYF.

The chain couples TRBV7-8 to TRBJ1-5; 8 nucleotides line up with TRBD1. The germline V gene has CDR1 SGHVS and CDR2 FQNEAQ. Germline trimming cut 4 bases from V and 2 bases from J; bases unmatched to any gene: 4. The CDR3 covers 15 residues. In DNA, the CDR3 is TGTGCCAGCAGCTCACAGGGGGTCCGCAATCAGCCCCAGCATTTT. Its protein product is CASSSQGVRNQPQHF.

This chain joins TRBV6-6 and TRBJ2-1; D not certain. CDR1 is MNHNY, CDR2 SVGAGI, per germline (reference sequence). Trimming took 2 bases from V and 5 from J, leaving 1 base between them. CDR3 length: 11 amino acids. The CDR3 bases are TGTGCCAGCAGTTACGACAATGAGCAGTTCTTC. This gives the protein CASSYDNEQFF.

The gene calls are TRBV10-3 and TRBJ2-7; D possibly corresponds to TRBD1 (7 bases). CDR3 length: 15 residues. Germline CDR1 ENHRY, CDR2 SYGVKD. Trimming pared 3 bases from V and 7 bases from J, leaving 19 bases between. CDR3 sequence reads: CAISEDAGRGREQYF. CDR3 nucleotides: TGTGCCATCAGTGAAGATGCGGGCAGGGGGAGGGAGCAGTACTTC.

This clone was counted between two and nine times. For the CDR3, the DNA is TGTGCCTGGAGTCCCGGGACTACCAATGAGCAGTTCTTC. This codes for CAWSPGTTNEQFF. The V call is TRBV30, the J call TRBJ2-1; TRBD2 matches 7 bases. J gave up 6 bases and V 2 bases, and 4 bases lay outside the gene matches. The length of the CDR3 is 13 residues. From germline, CDR1 is GTSNPN and CDR2 SVGIG (reference sequence). The whole variable domain, remainder taken from reference TRBV30 and TRBJ2-1, is SQTIHQWPATLVQPVGSPLSLECTVEGTSNPNLYWYRQAAGRGLQLLFYSVGIGQISSEVPQNLSASRPQDRQFILSSKKLLLSDSGFYLCAWSPGTTNEQFFGPGTRLTVL.

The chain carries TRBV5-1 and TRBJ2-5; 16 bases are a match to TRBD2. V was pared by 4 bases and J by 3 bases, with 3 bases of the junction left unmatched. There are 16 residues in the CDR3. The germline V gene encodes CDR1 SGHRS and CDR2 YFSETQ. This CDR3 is CASSAGTSGGEETQYF. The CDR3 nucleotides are TGCGCCAGCAGCGCAGGGACTAGCGGGGGGGAAGAGACCCAGTACTTC.

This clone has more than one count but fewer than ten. The CDR3 sequence: CASSQRNEQFF. For the CDR3, the DNA is TGTGCCAGCAGCCAACGAAATGAGCAGTTCTTC. This sequence joins TRBV7-8 and TRBJ2-1; D uncertain. The V gene lost 5 bases and the J gene lost 7 bases, with 6 bases spanning the gap. Looked up from germline, CDR1 is SGHVS and CDR2 is FQNEAQ. CDR3 length: 11 residues. The full variable domain, with the rest looked up from reference TRBV7-8 and TRBJ2-1, is GAGVSQSPRYKVAKRGQDVALRCDPISGHVSLFWYQQALGQGPEFLTYFQNEAQLDKSGLPSDRFFAERPEGSVSTLKIQRTQQEDSAVYLCASSQRNEQFFGPGTRLTVL.

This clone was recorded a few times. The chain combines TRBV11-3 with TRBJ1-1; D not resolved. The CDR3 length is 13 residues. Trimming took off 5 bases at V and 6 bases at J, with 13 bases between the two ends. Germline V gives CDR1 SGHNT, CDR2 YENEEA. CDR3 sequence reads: CASSLTSRSEAFF. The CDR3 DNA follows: TGTGCCAGCAGCCTGACCAGCCGATCTGAAGCTTTCTTT.

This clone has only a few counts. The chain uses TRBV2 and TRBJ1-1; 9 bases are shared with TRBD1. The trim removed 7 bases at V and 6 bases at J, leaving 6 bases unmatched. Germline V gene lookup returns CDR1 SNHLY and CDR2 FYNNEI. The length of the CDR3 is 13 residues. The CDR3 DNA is TGTGCCAGCACCAGGGACAGGGACTCTGAAGCTTTCTTT. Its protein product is CASTRDRDSEAFF. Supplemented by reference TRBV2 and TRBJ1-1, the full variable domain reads EPEVTQTPSHQVTQMGQEVILRCVPISNHLYFYWYRQILGQKVEFLVSFYNNEISEKSEIFDDQFSVERPDGSNFTLKIRSTKLEDSAMYFCASTRDRDSEAFFGQGTRLTVV.

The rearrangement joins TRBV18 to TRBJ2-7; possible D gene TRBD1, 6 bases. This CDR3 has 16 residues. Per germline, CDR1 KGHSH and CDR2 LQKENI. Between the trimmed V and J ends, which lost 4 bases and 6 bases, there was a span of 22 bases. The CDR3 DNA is TGTGCCAGCTCACTCTGGACGAGGGACACACAACCCGAGCAGTACTTC. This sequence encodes CASSLWTRDTQPEQYF.

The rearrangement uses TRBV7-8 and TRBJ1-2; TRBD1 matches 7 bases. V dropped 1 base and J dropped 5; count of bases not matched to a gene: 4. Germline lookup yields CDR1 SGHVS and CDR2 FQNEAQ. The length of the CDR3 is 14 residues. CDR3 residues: CASSLGDRLYGYTF. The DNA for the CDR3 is TGTGCCAGCAGCTTAGGGGACAGATTATATGGCTACACCTTC.

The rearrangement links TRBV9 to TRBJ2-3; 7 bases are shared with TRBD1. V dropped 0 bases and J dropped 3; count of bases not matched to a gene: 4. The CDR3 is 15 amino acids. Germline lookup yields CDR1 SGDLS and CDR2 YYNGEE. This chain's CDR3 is CASSVGNRGTDTQYF. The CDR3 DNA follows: TGTGCCAGCAGCGTAGGTAACAGGGGAACAGATACGCAGTATTTT.

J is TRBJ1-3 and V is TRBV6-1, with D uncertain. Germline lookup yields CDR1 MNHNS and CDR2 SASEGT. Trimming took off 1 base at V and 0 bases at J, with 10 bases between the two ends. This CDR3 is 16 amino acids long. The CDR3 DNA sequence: TGTGCCAGCAGTGAAGTCTTAGAGGGCTCTGGAAACACCATATATTTT. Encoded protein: CASSEVLEGSGNTIYF.

CDR3 coding DNA: TGTGCCAGCAGCCCCAGACAGGGTACCAATGGCTACACCTTC. Translated: CASSPRQGTNGYTF. The gene calls are TRBV9 and TRBJ1-2, with TRBD1 identical over 7 bases. The germline gives CDR1 SGDLS, CDR2 YYNGEE. The CDR3 runs to 14 residues. V shed 4 bases, J shed 6 bases, and the junction held 9 bases outside the gene matches. The full variable domain, completed using reference TRBV9 and TRBJ1-2, is DSGVTQTPKHLITATGQRVTLRCSPRSGDLSVYWYQQSLDQGLQFLIQYYNGEERAKGNILERFSAQQFPDLHSELNLSSLELGDSALYFCASSPRQGTNGYTFGSGTRLTVV.

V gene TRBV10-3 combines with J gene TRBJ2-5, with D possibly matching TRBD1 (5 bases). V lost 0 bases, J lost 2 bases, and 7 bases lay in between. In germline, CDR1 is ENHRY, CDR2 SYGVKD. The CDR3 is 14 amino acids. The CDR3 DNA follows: TGTGCCATCAGTGAGTCGAGGACACAAGAGACCCAGTACTTC. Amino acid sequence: CAISESRTQETQYF.

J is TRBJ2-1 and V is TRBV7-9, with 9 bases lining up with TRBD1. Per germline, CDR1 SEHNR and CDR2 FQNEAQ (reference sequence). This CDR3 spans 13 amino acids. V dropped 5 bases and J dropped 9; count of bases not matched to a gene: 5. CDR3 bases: TGTGCCAGCAGCGTCACAGGGGGCTCTGAGCAGTTCTTC. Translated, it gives CASSVTGGSEQFF.

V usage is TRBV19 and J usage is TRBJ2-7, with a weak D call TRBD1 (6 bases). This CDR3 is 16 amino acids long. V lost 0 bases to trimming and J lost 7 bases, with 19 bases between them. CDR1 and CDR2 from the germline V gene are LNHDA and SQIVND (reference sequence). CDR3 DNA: TGTGCCAGTAGTATAGAATTCCAGGGGCGTCGCGAAGAGCAGTACTTC. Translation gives CASSIEFQGRREEQYF.

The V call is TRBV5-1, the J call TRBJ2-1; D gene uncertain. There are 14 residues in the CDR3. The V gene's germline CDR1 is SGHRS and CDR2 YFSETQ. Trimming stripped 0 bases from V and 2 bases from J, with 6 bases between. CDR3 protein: CASSLEVAYNEQFF. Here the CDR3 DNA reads TGCGCCAGCAGCTTGGAAGTCGCCTACAATGAGCAGTTCTTC.

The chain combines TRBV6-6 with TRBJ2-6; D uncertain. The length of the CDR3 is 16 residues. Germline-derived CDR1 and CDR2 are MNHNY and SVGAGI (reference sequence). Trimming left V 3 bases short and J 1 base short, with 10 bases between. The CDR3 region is CASSYIPLSGANVLTF. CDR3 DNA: TGTGCCAGCAGTTATATCCCCTTGTCTGGGGCCAACGTCCTGACTTTC.

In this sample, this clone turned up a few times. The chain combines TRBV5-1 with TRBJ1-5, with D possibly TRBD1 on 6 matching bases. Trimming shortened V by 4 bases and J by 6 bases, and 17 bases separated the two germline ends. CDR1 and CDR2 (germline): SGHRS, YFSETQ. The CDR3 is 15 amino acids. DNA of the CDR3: TGCGCCAGCAGCGCCGCGGGGGGCGATGGTCAGCCCCAGCATTTT. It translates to CASSAAGGDGQPQHF.

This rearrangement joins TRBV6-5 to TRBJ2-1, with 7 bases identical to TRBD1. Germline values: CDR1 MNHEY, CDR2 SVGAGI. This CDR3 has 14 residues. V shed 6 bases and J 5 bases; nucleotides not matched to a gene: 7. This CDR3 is CASRSGTANNEQFF. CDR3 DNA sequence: TGTGCCAGCAGATCCGGGACAGCAAACAATGAGCAGTTCTTC.

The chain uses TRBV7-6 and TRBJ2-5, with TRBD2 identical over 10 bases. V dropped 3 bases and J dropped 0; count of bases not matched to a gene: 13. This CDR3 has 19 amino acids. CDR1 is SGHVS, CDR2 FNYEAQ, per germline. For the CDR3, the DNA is TGTGCCAGCAGCTTTCCCCTAGCGGGAGAGAGGGAGTACCAAGAGACCCAGTACTTC. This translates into CASSFPLAGEREYQETQYF. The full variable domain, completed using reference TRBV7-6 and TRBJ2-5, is GAGVSQSPRYKVTKRGQDVALRCDPISGHVSLYWYRQALGQGPEFLTYFNYEAQQDKSGLPNDRFSAERPEGSISTLTIQRTEQRDSAMYRCASSFPLAGEREYQETQYFGPGTRLLVL.

The CDR3 bases are TGCGCCAGCAGCGCCGACAGCTATGGCTACACCTTC. Protein product: CASSADSYGYTF. V usage is TRBV5-1 and J usage is TRBJ1-2, with D perhaps matching TRBD1 (5 bases). The germline V gene has CDR1 SGHRS and CDR2 YFSETQ. The CDR3 spans 12 residues. Trimming removed 4 bases at V and 4 bases at J, with 8 bases between. Supplemented by reference TRBV5-1 and TRBJ1-2, the full variable domain reads KAGVTQTPRYLIKTRGQQVTLSCSPISGHRSVSWYQQTPGQGLQFLFEYFSETQRNKGNFPGRFSGRQFSNSRSEMNVSTLELGDSALYLCASSADSYGYTFGSGTRLTVV.

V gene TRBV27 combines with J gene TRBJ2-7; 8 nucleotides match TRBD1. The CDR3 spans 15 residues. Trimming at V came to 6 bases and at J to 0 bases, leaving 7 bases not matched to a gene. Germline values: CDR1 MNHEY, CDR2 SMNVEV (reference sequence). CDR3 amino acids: CASSPLGQDSYEQYF. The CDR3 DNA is TGTGCCAGCAGCCCCTTGGGACAGGACTCCTACGAGCAGTACTTC.